These 20 T cell receptor beta chains were all obtained from the same sample, sequenced in a study of OX40 agonist ivuxolimab in advanced cancers. The protocol used for the library was the immunoSEQ multiplex PCR assay. TCRdb took this table from immuneACCESS and kept in-frame rearrangements with V and J called. Such tables lack part of the clones; where checked against another copy, unresolved V genes explain under half of the gap, and the rest is unexplained. In all, the sample holds about 48,000 clones, and approximately 90% of those were seen once. 5.5% to 7.5% of the sample is taken by the ten largest. The specimen comprised CD4+ or CD8+ T cells sorted from blood, sampled in a trial of the OX40 agonist ivuxolimab. All receptors come from an adult with an advanced solid tumor such as melanoma, head and neck, liver or kidney cancer.

The V gene is TRBV28, the J gene TRBJ2-7; D is unclear. CDR1 is MDHEN and CDR2 is SYDVKM in the germline V gene. The CDR3 is 12 amino acids. Deletions cut 3 bases from V and 5 bases from J, with 8 bases between. The CDR3 here is CASSLGRNEQYF. CDR3 in DNA: TGTGCCAGCAGTTTGGGCCGGAACGAGCAGTACTTC.

This chain uses TRBV14 with TRBJ2-1; 14 bases map to TRBD2. Per the germline V gene, CDR1 is SGHDN and CDR2 is FVKESK. The CDR3 covers 21 residues. J was trimmed by 4 bases and V by 4 bases; bases with no gene match: 18. The CDR3 DNA is TGTGCCAGCAGCCCCGTCCCCGGGGCGACTAGCGGGAGGGCCAGATACAATGAGCAGTTCTTC. Its protein product is CASSPVPGATSGRARYNEQFF.

This chain links TRBV4-1 with TRBJ2-1, with a tentative D call TRBD1 (6 bases). Per germline, CDR1 MGHRA and CDR2 YSYEKL. This CDR3 comprises 11 residues. The V and J ends lost 4 bases and 10 bases respectively, with 8 bases between them. The CDR3 protein is CASSRDTEQFF. CDR3 sequence (DNA): TGCGCCAGCAGCCGGGACACCGAGCAGTTCTTC.

This chain connects TRBV28 to TRBJ1-1; tentatively, D is TRBD1 (5 bases). Trimming removed 6 bases at V and 0 bases at J, with 23 bases between. The CDR3 is made up of 18 amino acids. Germline assignment: CDR1 MDHEN and CDR2 SYDVKM. The CDR3 here is CASSFTREDISLNTEAFF. CDR3 coding DNA: TGTGCCAGCAGCTTCACCCGGGAGGACATATCACTGAACACTGAAGCTTTCTTT.

The chain carries TRBV19 and TRBJ2-3; D is unclear. This CDR3 is 14 amino acids long. CDR1 and CDR2 from the germline V gene are LNHDA and SQIVND (reference sequence). Trimming shortened V by 0 bases and J by 4 bases, and 8 bases separated the two germline ends. CDR3 protein: CASSIDQGADTQYF. The CDR3 DNA reads as TGTGCCAGTAGTATAGATCAAGGTGCAGATACGCAGTATTTT. Full variable domain (rest looked up from reference TRBV19 and TRBJ2-3): DGGITQSPKYLFRKEGQNVTLSCEQNLNHDAMYWYRQDPGQGLRLIYYSQIVNDFQKGDIAEGYSVSREKKESFPLTVTSAQKNPTAFYLCASSIDQGADTQYFGPGTRLTVL.

The chain combines TRBV4-1 with TRBJ2-3, with 12 positions matching TRBD2. V lost 6 bases, J lost 2 bases, and 15 bases stayed unmatched. Germline assignment: CDR1 MGHRA and CDR2 YSYEKL. This CDR3 comprises 19 residues. CDR3 sequence reads: CASRKSTLTSGGPTDTQYF. DNA of the CDR3: TGCGCCAGCAGAAAATCGACCTTGACTAGCGGGGGACCCACAGATACGCAGTATTTT.

The chain is built from TRBV5-1 and TRBJ2-1; the D gene is possibly TRBD2 (5 bases). Looked up from germline, CDR1 is SGHRS and CDR2 is YFSETQ. V was cut by 4 bases and J by 3 bases, with 11 bases left in between. CDR3 length equals 14 residues. The CDR3 here is CASSPPGLYNEQFF. CDR3 nucleotide sequence: TGCGCCAGCAGCCCGCCCGGACTCTACAATGAGCAGTTCTTC.

The rearrangement links TRBV19 to TRBJ2-7, with TRBD2 as a possible D gene (6 bases). Trimming shortened V by 7 bases and J by 3 bases, and 16 bases separated the two germline ends. Germline V lookup: CDR1 LNHDA, CDR2 SQIVND (reference sequence). This CDR3 comprises 14 residues. CDR3 sequence reads: CASTPGSEGYEQYF. The CDR3, as DNA: TGTGCCAGTACCCCCGGGAGTGAGGGCTACGAGCAGTACTTC.

The chain uses TRBV19 and TRBJ2-2; D is unclear. The CDR3 loop spans 17 amino acids. The germline V and J ends were trimmed by 1 base and 2 bases, with 14 bases remaining between them. The germline V gene has CDR1 LNHDA and CDR2 SQIVND (reference sequence). The CDR3, as DNA: TGTGCCAGTAGTATAGGATATCGGCGAGATAACACCGGGGAGCTGTTTTTT. Amino acids: CASSIGYRRDNTGELFF. The variable domain in full, completed from reference TRBV19 and TRBJ2-2, reads DGGITQSPKYLFRKEGQNVTLSCEQNLNHDAMYWYRQDPGQGLRLIYYSQIVNDFQKGDIAEGYSVSREKKESFPLTVTSAQKNPTAFYLCASSIGYRRDNTGELFFGEGSRLTVL.

In this sample, this clone turned up a few times. The V call is TRBV6-6, the J call TRBJ2-2; D not resolved. Trimming left V 6 bases short and J 7 bases short, with 3 bases between. CDR1 is MNHNY and CDR2 is SVGAGI in the germline V gene (reference sequence). There are 10 residues in the CDR3. CDR3 residues: CASRDGELFF. CDR3 coding DNA: TGTGCCAGCAGGGACGGGGAGCTGTTTTTT.

This chain links TRBV16 with TRBJ1-5; TRBD1 aligns across 9 bases. Looked up from germline, CDR1 is KGHSY and CDR2 is FQNENV. The junction had 4 bases not matched to a gene; V was cut back by 1 base and J by 6 bases. This CDR3 region has 15 residues. The CDR3, as DNA: TGTGCCAGCAGCCAATTTACAGGGGGCGTTCAGCCCCAGCATTTT. Protein: CASSQFTGGVQPQHF. The full variable domain, its missing parts supplied by reference TRBV16 and TRBJ1-5, is GEEVAQTPKHLVRGEGQKAKLYCAPIKGHSYVFWYQQVLKNEFKFLISFQNENVFDETGMPKERFSAKCLPNSPCSLEIQATKLEDSAVYFCASSQFTGGVQPQHFGDGTRLSIL.

There are a few counts of this clone. The genes are TRBV4-2 and TRBJ1-6; D not resolved. V dropped 1 base and J dropped 7 bases, with 11 bases sitting between them. Germline values: CDR1 LGHNA, CDR2 YNFKEQ. The CDR3 is 15 residues long. CDR3 residues: CASSQVSTENSPLHF. CDR3 in DNA: TGTGCCAGCAGCCAAGTTTCGACGGAGAATTCACCCCTCCACTTT.

This clone was seen only a few times. The rearrangement uses TRBV27 and TRBJ2-7, with TRBD1 matching over 7 bases. This CDR3 spans 13 amino acids. Germline V gene sequence: CDR1 MNHEY, CDR2 SMNVEV (reference sequence). The ends lost 6 bases at V and 3 bases at J; junction bases unmatched: 5. The CDR3 sequence: CASSLRDSYEQYF. DNA for the CDR3: TGTGCCAGCAGCCTCCGGGACAGCTACGAGCAGTACTTC.

The genes are TRBV5-6 and TRBJ1-1; TRBD1 might be the D (6 bases). Germline CDR1 reads SGHDT; CDR2 reads YYEEEE. This CDR3 comprises 15 residues. Trimming pared 2 bases from V and 0 bases from J, leaving 11 bases between. CDR3 sequence (DNA): TGTGCCAGCAGCTTAGGACAGAACTTGAACACTGAAGCTTTCTTT. This sequence encodes CASSLGQNLNTEAFF.

J is TRBJ1-2 and V is TRBV9; the match to TRBD1 covers 7 bases. Germline loops: CDR1 SGDLS, CDR2 YYNGEE. The CDR3 extends over 16 amino acids. V lost 0 bases to trimming and J lost 4 bases; unmatched junction nucleotides: 9. The CDR3 spells CASSVAQIQGSYGYTF. CDR3 in DNA: TGTGCCAGCAGCGTAGCTCAAATACAGGGGAGCTATGGCTACACCTTC.

The chain employs TRBV7-3 and TRBJ1-1, with D perhaps TRBD1 (5 bases). The ends were cut back, 2 bases at V and 7 bases at J, with 11 bases in the middle. From germline, CDR1 is SGHTA and CDR2 FQGTGA. This CDR3 has 13 residues. CDR3 nucleotide sequence: TGTGCCAGCAGCTTAGGGACGGACCTTGAAGCTTTCTTT. Translating gives CASSLGTDLEAFF.

V is TRBV6-6 and J is TRBJ2-7; no firm D call. This CDR3 spans 15 amino acids. Germline V gene data show CDR1 as MNHNY and CDR2 as SVGAGI (reference sequence). Between the trimmed V and J ends, which lost 5 bases and 6 bases, there was a span of 20 bases. Here the CDR3 DNA reads TGTGCCAGCAGTCTACCCACCATGGGTTCTTCCGAGCAGTACTTC. It specifies CASSLPTMGSSEQYF.

The CDR3 sequence is CASLPTGEETQYF. The CDR3 region has the DNA TGTGCCAGCTTACCCACAGGGGAAGAGACCCAGTACTTC. The V call is TRBV2, the J call TRBJ2-5; 7 bases are shared with TRBD1. CDR1 is SNHLY and CDR2 is FYNNEI in the germline V gene. The CDR3 has 13 amino acids. The J segment lost 3 bases and the V segment lost 8 bases, leaving 6 bases of the junction unmatched. Full variable domain (missing parts from reference TRBV2 and TRBJ2-5): EPEVTQTPSHQVTQMGQEVILRCVPISNHLYFYWYRQILGQKVEFLVSFYNNEISEKSEIFDDQFSVERPDGSNFTLKIRSTKLEDSAMYFCASLPTGEETQYFGPGTRLLVL.

The chain is built from TRBV7-2 and TRBJ2-3, with TRBD2 matching over 12 bases. Germline loops: CDR1 SGHTA, CDR2 FQGNSA. With 4 bases clipped from V and 0 bases from J, the junction kept 2 bases outside the gene matches. This CDR3 is 16 amino acids long. The CDR3, as DNA: TGTGCCAGCAGCTATCTAGCGGGGGGGAGCACAGATACGCAGTATTTT. This sequence encodes CASSYLAGGSTDTQYF. Looking up the rest from reference TRBV7-2 and TRBJ2-3 gives the full variable domain: GAGVSQSPSNKVTEKGKDVELRCDPISGHTALYWYRQSLGQGLEFLIYFQGNSAPDKSGLPSDRFSAERTGGSVSTLTIQRTQQEDSAVYLCASSYLAGGSTDTQYFGPGTRLTVL.

The CDR3 DNA reads TGCGCCAGCAGCCACCCCAGGGCGGCAGTTGGCACCGGGGAGCTGTTTTTT. This sequence encodes CASSHPRAAVGTGELFF. The chain joins TRBV4-1 to TRBJ2-2; tentative D call: TRBD1 (5 bases). The V gene's germline CDR1 is MGHRA and CDR2 YSYEKL. The V end lost 3 bases, the J end lost 4 bases, and 18 bases lay between the germline ends. The CDR3 spans 17 residues.